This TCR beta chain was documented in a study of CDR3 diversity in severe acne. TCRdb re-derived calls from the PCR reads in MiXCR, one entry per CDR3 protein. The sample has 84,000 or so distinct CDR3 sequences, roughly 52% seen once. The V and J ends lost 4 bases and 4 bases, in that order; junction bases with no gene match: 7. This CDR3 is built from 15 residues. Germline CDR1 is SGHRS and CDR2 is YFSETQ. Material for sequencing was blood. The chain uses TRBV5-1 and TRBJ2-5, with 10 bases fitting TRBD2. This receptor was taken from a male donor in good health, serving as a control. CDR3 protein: CASSPSGSSRETQYF. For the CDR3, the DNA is TGCGCCAGCAGCCCTAGCGGGAGTAGCAGAGAGACCCAGTACTTC.